Included here is one T cell receptor (beta chain) sequence, with context. Antigen: not known. Healthy adults negative for HIV, lacking recent acute infections or vaccinations, served as donors. V lost 10 bases to trimming and J lost 0 bases; unmatched junction nucleotides: 0. The germline V gene has CDR1 ENHRY and CDR2 SYGVKD. This CDR3 spans 13 amino acids. The data derive from a study of shared clonotypes between healthy human individuals. The material for each subset, its genomic DNA, was split evenly across several immunoSEQ plates. Profiled with immunoSEQ multiplex PCR; TCRdb holds only in-frame clones, not every one. The sample contains 300,000 to 400,000 clones, under 80% of which appear only once. General study points: Rarefaction showed sorted-subset sequencing was incomplete despite large depth. Estimated clonotype richness was generally higher in naive than memory subsets.

The V call is TRBV10-3, the J call TRBJ2-1, with 10 bases lining up with TRBD2. The receptor comes from a man under 40 in good health. The sequenced sample was memory CD4+ T cells sorted from blood. Subset defined: CD45RA-negative fraction. The CDR3 DNA is TGTGCCACTAGCGGGAGCTCCTACAATGAGCAGTTCTTC. This codes for CATSGSSYNEQFF.